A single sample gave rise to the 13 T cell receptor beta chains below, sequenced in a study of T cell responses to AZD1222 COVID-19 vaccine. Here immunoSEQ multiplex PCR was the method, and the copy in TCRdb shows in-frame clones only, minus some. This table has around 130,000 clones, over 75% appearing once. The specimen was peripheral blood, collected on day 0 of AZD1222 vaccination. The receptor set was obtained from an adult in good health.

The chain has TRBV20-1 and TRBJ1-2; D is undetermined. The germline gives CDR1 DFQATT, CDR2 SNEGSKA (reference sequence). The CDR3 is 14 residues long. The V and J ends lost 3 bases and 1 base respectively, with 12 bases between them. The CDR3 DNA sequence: TGCAGTGCTAGTTCGGGCAGTAGTAACTATGGCTACACCTTC. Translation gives CSASSGSSNYGYTF.

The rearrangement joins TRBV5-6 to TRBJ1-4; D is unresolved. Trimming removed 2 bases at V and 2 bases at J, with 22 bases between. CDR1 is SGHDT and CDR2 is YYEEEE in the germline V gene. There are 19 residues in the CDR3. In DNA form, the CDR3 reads TGTGCCAGCAGCTTTGCCGCCGGCTCCTTCTCGCATACTAATGAAAAACTGTTTTTT. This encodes CASSFAAGSFSHTNEKLFF.

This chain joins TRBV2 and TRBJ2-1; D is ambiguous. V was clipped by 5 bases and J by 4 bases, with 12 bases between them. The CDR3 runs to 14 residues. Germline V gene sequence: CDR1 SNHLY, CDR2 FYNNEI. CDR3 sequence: CASSLANLYNEQFF. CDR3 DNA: TGTGCCAGCAGTTTGGCCAACTTATACAATGAGCAGTTCTTC. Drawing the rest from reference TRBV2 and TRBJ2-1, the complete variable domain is EPEVTQTPSHQVTQMGQEVILRCVPISNHLYFYWYRQILGQKVEFLVSFYNNEISEKSEIFDDQFSVERPDGSNFTLKIRSTKLEDSAMYFCASSLANLYNEQFFGPGTRLTVL.

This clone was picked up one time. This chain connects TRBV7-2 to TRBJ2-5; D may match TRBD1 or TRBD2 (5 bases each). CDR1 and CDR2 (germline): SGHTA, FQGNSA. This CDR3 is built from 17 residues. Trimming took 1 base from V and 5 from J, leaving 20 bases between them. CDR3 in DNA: TGTGCCAGCAGCTTAGTTGGGGGATCGGCATTAAGTGAGACCCAGTACTTC. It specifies CASSLVGGSALSETQYF.

CDR3 sequence: CASSYSIFGSSFF. CDR3 DNA sequence: TGTGCCAGCAGTTACTCGATTTTCGGGAGCTCGTTCTTC. V usage is TRBV6-5 and J usage is TRBJ2-1; TRBD2 is a possible D gene (6 bases). Germline V lookup: CDR1 MNHEY, CDR2 SVGAGI. The CDR3 spans 13 residues. The V end was cut by 0 bases, the J end by 15 bases, with 15 bases between.

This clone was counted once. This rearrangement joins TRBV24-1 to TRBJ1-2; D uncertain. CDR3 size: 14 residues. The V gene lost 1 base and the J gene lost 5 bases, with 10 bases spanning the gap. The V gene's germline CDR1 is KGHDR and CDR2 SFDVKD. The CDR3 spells CATSDLGSQYGYTF. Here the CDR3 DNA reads TGTGCCACCAGTGATTTAGGCAGCCAATATGGCTACACCTTC.

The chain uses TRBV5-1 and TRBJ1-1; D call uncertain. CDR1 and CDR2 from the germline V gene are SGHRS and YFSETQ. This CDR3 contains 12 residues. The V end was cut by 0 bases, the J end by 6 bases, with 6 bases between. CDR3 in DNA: TGCGCCAGCAGCTTGGGGGCCTCTGAAGCTTTCTTT. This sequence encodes CASSLGASEAFF.

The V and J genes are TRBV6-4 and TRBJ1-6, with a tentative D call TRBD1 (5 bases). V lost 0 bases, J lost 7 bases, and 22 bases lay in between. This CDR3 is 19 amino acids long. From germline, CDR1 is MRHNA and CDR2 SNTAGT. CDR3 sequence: CASSDSGVLWRSINSPLHF. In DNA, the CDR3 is TGTGCCAGCAGTGACTCGGGGGTTTTATGGCGGAGCATCAATTCACCCCTCCACTTT.

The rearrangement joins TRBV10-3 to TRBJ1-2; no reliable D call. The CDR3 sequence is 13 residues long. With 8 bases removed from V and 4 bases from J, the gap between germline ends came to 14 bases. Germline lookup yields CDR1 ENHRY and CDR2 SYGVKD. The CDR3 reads CAIVRTEGYGYTF. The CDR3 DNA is TGTGCCATCGTAAGGACCGAGGGCTATGGCTACACCTTC.

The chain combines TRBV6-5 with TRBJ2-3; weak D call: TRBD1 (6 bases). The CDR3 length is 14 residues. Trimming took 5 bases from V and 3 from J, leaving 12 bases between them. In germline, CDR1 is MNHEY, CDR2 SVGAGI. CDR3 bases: TGTGCCAGCAGTAGGGGGAAAAGGACAGATACGCAGTATTTT. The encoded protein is CASSRGKRTDTQYF.

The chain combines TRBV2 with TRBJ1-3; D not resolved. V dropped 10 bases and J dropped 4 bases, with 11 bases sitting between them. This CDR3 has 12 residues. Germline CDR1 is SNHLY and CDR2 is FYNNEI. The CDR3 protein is CATRLDGNTIYF. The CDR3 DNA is TGTGCCACGCGCCTTGACGGAAACACCATATATTTT.

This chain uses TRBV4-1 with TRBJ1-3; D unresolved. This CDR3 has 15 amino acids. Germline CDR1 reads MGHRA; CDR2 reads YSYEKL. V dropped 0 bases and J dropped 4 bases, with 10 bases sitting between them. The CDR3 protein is CASSQDGVRGNTIYF. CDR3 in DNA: TGCGCCAGCAGCCAAGATGGTGTCAGAGGAAACACCATATATTTT.

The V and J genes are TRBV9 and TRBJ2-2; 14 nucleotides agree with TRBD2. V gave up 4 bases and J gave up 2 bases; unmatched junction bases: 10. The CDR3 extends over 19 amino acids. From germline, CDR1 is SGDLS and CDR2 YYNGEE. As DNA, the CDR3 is TGTGCCAGCAGCATTCCCGGGACTAGCGGGAGTCGTAACACCGGGGAGCTGTTTTTT. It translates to CASSIPGTSGSRNTGELFF.